This entry lists 32 T cell receptor beta chains sequenced from one sample in a study of OX40 agonist ivuxolimab in advanced cancers. TCRdb keeps only in-frame clones here, not all; method: immunoSEQ multiplex PCR. The table shows around 90,000 clones, with 70% to 90% occurring only once. This sample comprised CD4+ or CD8+ T cells sorted from blood, obtained in a trial of the OX40 agonist ivuxolimab. Receptors originate from an adult with an advanced solid tumor such as melanoma, head and neck, liver or kidney cancer.

The chain is built from TRBV13 and TRBJ2-5; 7 bases agree with TRBD2. Germline lookup yields CDR1 PRHDT and CDR2 FYEKMQ (reference sequence). The CDR3 runs 17 residues. J gave up 5 bases and V 5 bases, and 17 bases lay outside the gene matches. The CDR3 loop is CASSPAGEAGRWETQYF. The CDR3 DNA reads as TGTGCCAGCAGCCCCGCCGGGGAAGCCGGGAGGTGGGAGACCCAGTACTTC.

The chain joins TRBV19 to TRBJ2-1; TRBD2 agrees at 8 bases. CDR3 length: 15 residues. Germline trimming cut 4 bases from V and 6 bases from J; bases unmatched to any gene: 8. Germline CDR1 reads LNHDA; CDR2 reads SQIVND (reference sequence). Written as DNA, the CDR3 is TGTGCCAGTAGTACACTAGCGGAAGCTGGCAATGAGCAGTTCTTC. Its translation is CASSTLAEAGNEQFF.

This sequence joins TRBV11-2 and TRBJ2-7; TRBD2 might be the D (5 bases). CDR1 is SGHAT and CDR2 is FQNNGV in the germline V gene. The CDR3 covers 19 residues. The V end was cut by 0 bases, the J end by 3 bases, with 24 bases between. CDR3 DNA: TGTGCCAGCAGCTTAGAAGGACTGGGAAGAACCTCCCGAATCTACGAGCAGTACTTC. Protein: CASSLEGLGRTSRIYEQYF.

Notes on this clone: Other DNA sequences from this sample encode an identical CDR3 as well. The genes are TRBV27 and TRBJ1-5, with TRBD1 matching over 8 bases. The germline gives CDR1 MNHEY, CDR2 SMNVEV (reference sequence). The J segment lost 2 bases and the V segment lost 5 bases, leaving 5 bases of the junction unmatched. This CDR3 is built from 15 residues. CDR3 sequence reads: CASSPRGQRNQPQHF. CDR3 coding DNA: TGTGCCAGCAGTCCCAGGGGGCAACGCAATCAGCCCCAGCATTTT.

The V call is TRBV6-5, the J call TRBJ1-5; D gene uncertain. Per the germline V gene, CDR1 is MNHEY and CDR2 is SVGAGI. V lost 4 bases and J lost 4, with 8 bases in between. The length of the CDR3 is 13 residues. Here the CDR3 DNA reads TGTGCCAGCAGTTTCCGGAGGAATCAGCCCCAGCATTTT. It is translated as CASSFRRNQPQHF.

The gene calls are TRBV5-1 and TRBJ1-4; D is unresolved. Per germline, CDR1 SGHRS and CDR2 YFSETQ. CDR3 length: 14 residues. V was clipped by 5 bases and J by 4 bases, with 12 bases between them. The CDR3 spells CASSSGIDNEKLFF. The CDR3 DNA reads as TGCGCCAGCAGTTCTGGGATCGATAATGAAAAACTGTTTTTT.

The chain uses TRBV7-2 and TRBJ1-1, with D maybe TRBD1 (6 bases). The V end was cut by 2 bases, the J end by 1 base, with 14 bases between. Germline-derived CDR1 and CDR2 are SGHTA and FQGNSA. The CDR3 has 16 amino acids. The CDR3 sequence: CASSLRWGLENTEAFF. The CDR3 bases are TGTGCCAGCAGCTTACGTTGGGGGCTAGAGAACACTGAAGCTTTCTTT.

The rearrangement joins TRBV11-2 to TRBJ2-7, with TRBD2 as a possible D gene (5 bases). V gave up 3 bases and J gave up 4 bases, with 13 bases separating them. The CDR3 sequence is 14 residues long. Per the germline V gene, CDR1 is SGHAT and CDR2 is FQNNGV. CDR3 in DNA: TGTGCCAGCAGCTTGAGCCCGGGGAGTTACGAGCAGTACTTC. Residues: CASSLSPGSYEQYF.

CDR3 in DNA: TGTGCCAGCAGTGGACGGGAATATAGCAATCAGCCCCAGCATTTT. Translated, it gives CASSGREYSNQPQHF. V is TRBV28 and J is TRBJ1-5; D is unresolved. CDR1 MDHEN and CDR2 SYDVKM come from the germline V gene. CDR3 length equals 15 residues. V dropped 5 bases and J dropped 0 bases, with 11 bases sitting between them.

The chain has TRBV27 and TRBJ2-5; possible D gene TRBD1, 5 bases. The V and J ends lost 6 bases and 1 base respectively, with 15 bases between them. This CDR3 has 15 amino acids. Germline CDR1 and CDR2: MNHEY and SMNVEV (reference sequence). The CDR3 is CASRLTIDSQETQYF. CDR3 in DNA: TGTGCCAGCAGGTTAACCATCGACAGCCAAGAGACCCAGTACTTC.

The V gene is TRBV5-1, the J gene TRBJ2-1; D might be TRBD2 (5 bases). Trimming stripped 4 bases from V and 8 bases from J, with 7 bases between. The CDR3 loop spans 11 amino acids. Germline CDR1 is SGHRS and CDR2 is YFSETQ. The CDR3 loop is CASSVSDEQFF. In nucleotides, the CDR3 is TGCGCCAGCAGCGTTAGCGATGAGCAGTTCTTC.

The CDR3 nucleotides read TGTGCCGCAGGGGAAGGGACTAGCGGGGATGAGCAGTTCTTC. Translating gives CAAGEGTSGDEQFF. The chain carries TRBV27 and TRBJ2-1; 13 bases are shared with TRBD2. The CDR3 extends over 14 amino acids. Germline V lookup: CDR1 MNHEY, CDR2 SMNVEV (reference sequence). The V segment lost 11 bases and the J segment 8 bases; nucleotides outside the gene matches: 9.

The chain joins TRBV27 to TRBJ2-7, with TRBD1 matching 9 bases. Germline CDR1 and CDR2: MNHEY and SMNVEV (reference sequence). This CDR3 contains 14 residues. J lost 4 bases, V lost 5 bases, and 6 bases had no gene match. The chain's CDR3 is CASSPGQGGYEQYF. The CDR3 nucleotides are TGTGCCAGCAGTCCGGGACAGGGTGGATACGAGCAGTACTTC.

The rearrangement joins TRBV27 to TRBJ2-1; tentatively, D is TRBD1 (6 bases). This CDR3 has 12 residues. Germline CDR1 reads MNHEY; CDR2 reads SMNVEV (reference sequence). CDR3 in DNA: TGTACGGGGACAACCCTCTACAATGAGCAGTTCTTC. Translating gives CTGTTLYNEQFF.

The V call is TRBV14, the J call TRBJ1-1, with 11 bases fitting TRBD1. With 4 bases clipped from V and 0 bases from J, the junction kept 13 bases outside the gene matches. CDR3 length equals 19 residues. Germline V gives CDR1 SGHDN, CDR2 FVKESK. This chain's CDR3 is CASSPGQGAGHFMNTEAFF. CDR3 sequence (DNA): TGTGCCAGCAGCCCCGGACAGGGGGCAGGTCACTTCATGAACACTGAAGCTTTCTTT.

V and J are TRBV14 and TRBJ2-3; no clear D gene. The germline V gene encodes CDR1 SGHDN and CDR2 FVKESK. The CDR3 loop spans 16 amino acids. V lost 0 bases and J 1 base, leaving 11 bases between the germline ends. The CDR3 loop is CASSQDGLLRTDTQYF. CDR3 bases: TGTGCCAGCAGCCAAGATGGTTTGCTCCGCACAGATACGCAGTATTTT.

V and J are TRBV6-6 and TRBJ1-1; D is ambiguous. Trimming shortened V by 6 bases and J by 2 bases, and 4 bases separated the two germline ends. The CDR3 covers 11 residues. Germline CDR1 reads MNHNY; CDR2 reads SVGAGI (reference sequence). The CDR3: CASRENTEAFF. As DNA, the CDR3 is TGTGCCAGCAGAGAAAACACTGAAGCTTTCTTT.

The V gene is TRBV5-1, the J gene TRBJ2-2, with D unresolved. Trimming cost V 0 bases and J 0 bases, with 9 bases left between them. CDR3 length: 16 amino acids. Germline CDR1 is SGHRS and CDR2 is YFSETQ. In nucleotides, the CDR3 is TGCGCCAGCAGCTTGGACAGTCCCGCGAACACCGGGGAGCTGTTTTTT. It codes for CASSLDSPANTGELFF.

The CDR3 coding sequence is TGTGCCAGCAGCGCCCCGGGACAGTACTACGAGCAGTACTTC. Encoded protein: CASSAPGQYYEQYF. The rearrangement links TRBV5-6 to TRBJ2-7; TRBD1 agrees at 7 bases. After removal of 4 bases from V and 3 bases from J, the junction contained 7 bases not matched to a gene. The CDR3 consists of 14 residues. Germline V lookup: CDR1 SGHDT, CDR2 YYEEEE.

The V and J genes are TRBV9 and TRBJ1-2; TRBD1 aligns across 10 bases. V dropped 4 bases and J dropped 5; count of bases not matched to a gene: 8. This CDR3 is 15 amino acids long. Germline V lookup: CDR1 SGDLS, CDR2 YYNGEE. The CDR3 sequence: CASSPRTGGIYGYTF. Here the CDR3 DNA reads TGTGCCAGCAGCCCGCGGACAGGGGGGATTTATGGCTACACCTTC.

This chain connects TRBV18 to TRBJ2-7, with 10 bases lining up with TRBD2. V was pared by 2 bases and J by 2 bases, with 6 bases of the junction left unmatched. The CDR3 length is 16 residues. CDR1 and CDR2 (germline): KGHSH, LQKENI. CDR3 DNA: TGTGCCAGCTCACCATCCGGGACTAGCGAAACCTACGAGCAGTACTTC. Translated: CASSPSGTSETYEQYF. Supplemented by reference TRBV18 and TRBJ2-7, the full variable domain reads NAGVMQNPRHLVRRRGQEARLRCSPMKGHSHVYWYRQLPEEGLKFMVYLQKENIIDESGMPKERFSAEFPKEGPSILRIQQVVRGDSAAYFCASSPSGTSETYEQYFGPGTRLTVT.

This chain links TRBV21-1 with TRBJ2-2. TRBV21-1 is noted as a pseudogene. This CDR3 contains 16 residues. The CDR3 DNA reads as TGTGCCAGCAGCAAAGAAGGTATCGAGAACACCGGGGAGCTGTTTTTT. It translates to CASSKEGIENTGELFF.

This clone has only one observation. The chain uses TRBV6-6 and TRBJ2-3, with TRBD2 matching 9 bases. V lost 6 bases to trimming and J lost 3 bases; unmatched junction nucleotides: 4. Germline CDR1 is MNHNY and CDR2 is SVGAGI (reference sequence). The CDR3 covers 14 residues. The CDR3 region is CASRWLAGTDTQYF. The DNA of the CDR3 is TGTGCCAGCAGGTGGCTAGCGGGGACAGATACGCAGTATTTT.

The chain employs TRBV6-1 and TRBJ2-1, with D uncertain. The germline CDR1 and CDR2 sequences are MNHNS and SASEGT. V was cut by 2 bases and J by 0 bases, with 14 bases left in between. This CDR3 region has 17 residues. Written as DNA, the CDR3 is TGTGCCAGCAGTGAACAACGCGGCGCGAGCTCCTACAATGAGCAGTTCTTC. Translation gives CASSEQRGASSYNEQFF.

In its sample, this clone was seen once. The chain uses TRBV18 and TRBJ2-6; 9 bases agree with TRBD1. V lost 3 bases and J lost 4; bases outside the gene matches: 7. The CDR3 runs to 17 residues. Per germline, CDR1 KGHSH and CDR2 LQKENI. CDR3: CASSPGTGLSGANVLTF. The CDR3 nucleotides are TGTGCCAGCTCACCGGGGACAGGGCTTTCCGGGGCCAACGTCCTGACTTTC.

This chain connects TRBV4-2 to TRBJ2-1; D tentatively fits TRBD1 or TRBD2 (5 bases each). The CDR3 is 17 residues long. Germline V gives CDR1 LGHNA, CDR2 YNFKEQ. V was pared by 1 base and J by 5 bases, with 18 bases between. The CDR3 nucleotides read TGTGCCAGCAGCCAAGTTCAGCTCCGGGACGCAAACAATGAGCAGTTCTTC. Protein sequence: CASSQVQLRDANNEQFF.

The gene calls are TRBV7-9 and TRBJ2-5; TRBD1 matches 9 bases. The assigned J gene may be wrong: the sequence end matches TRBJ2-7 better. Germline CDR1 reads SEHNR; CDR2 reads FQNEAQ (reference sequence). The CDR3 loop spans 17 amino acids. The CDR3 bases are TGTGCCAGCAGCAACGGGACAGGGTTTTCGGTCTCCTACGAGCAGTACTTC. Its translation is CASSNGTGFSVSYEQYF.

This clone was detected only a few times. The chain recombines TRBV7-9 with TRBJ2-7; possibly TRBD1 for D (6 bases). Germline V lookup: CDR1 SEHNR, CDR2 FQNEAQ (reference sequence). This CDR3 contains 12 residues. Trimming cost V 6 bases and J 3 bases, with 9 bases left between them. The CDR3 sequence is CASRGQHYEQYF. CDR3 DNA: TGTGCCAGCAGAGGACAGCACTACGAGCAGTACTTC.

This clone occurred once. The gene calls are TRBV10-2 and TRBJ2-1; no clear D gene. Germline CDR1 reads WSHSY; CDR2 reads SAAADI. The CDR3 extends over 13 amino acids. V lost 2 bases and J 4 bases, leaving 6 bases between the germline ends. The CDR3 protein is CASSEITYNEQFF. Here the CDR3 DNA reads TGCGCCAGCAGTGAGATTACATACAATGAGCAGTTCTTC.

This clone was detected a few times. Other nucleotide sequences in the sample specify the same CDR3. The rearrangement joins TRBV9 to TRBJ1-1, with no clear D. The germline V gene has CDR1 SGDLS and CDR2 YYNGEE. The CDR3 has 14 residues. Trimming left V 0 bases short and J 1 base short, with 7 bases between. CDR3 DNA: TGTGCCAGCAGCGTAGAGGGTGCGAACACTGAAGCTTTCTTT. Translation gives CASSVEGANTEAFF.

The chain recombines TRBV7-2 with TRBJ2-3; TRBD2 matches at 7 bases. Germline V gene sequence: CDR1 SGHTA, CDR2 FQGNSA. The CDR3 has 17 amino acids. Trimming took 5 bases from V and 2 from J; bases not matched to a gene: 13. In DNA, the CDR3 is TGTGCCAGCAGCGCCCTAAGGGAGGGATTCCTCACAGATACGCAGTATTTT. Residues: CASSALREGFLTDTQYF.

This clone occurred a few times. The chain joins TRBV5-1 to TRBJ1-5, with TRBD1 identical over 9 bases. Germline V lookup: CDR1 SGHRS, CDR2 YFSETQ. The CDR3 has 15 amino acids. With 4 bases clipped from V and 7 bases from J, the junction kept 9 bases outside the gene matches. CDR3 amino acids: CASSPLGQGGQPQHF. In DNA, the CDR3 is TGCGCCAGCAGCCCGTTGGGACAGGGAGGGCAGCCCCAGCATTTT.